A selection of T cell receptor beta chains follows, all from one sample in a study of post-analysis software for immune sequencing data. Via MiXCR, TCRdb re-called the PCR reads, giving one row per CDR3 protein. The sample includes 650,000 to 900,000 distinct CDR3 sequences, about 45% of them seen just once. The sequenced sample was blood. Receptors originate from a girl aged 10 to 17 with multiple sclerosis. CDR3s include the opening cysteine and the closing phenylalanine or tryptophan. Fields, in order: J gene, V gene, clone size, D gene, CDR3 protein, CDR3 DNA. D genes are given only for firm matches. Size values are once, few and many counts, or a class for expanded clones, and some rows have none.

TRBJ2-1,TRBV9,-,TRBD2,CASSVAAGGSYNEQFF,TGTGCCAGCAGCGTAGCTGCGGGAGGCTCCTACAATGAGCAGTTCTTC
TRBJ2-7,TRBV3-1,few,-,CASSSTDPGHYEQYF,TGTGCCAGCAGCTCCACGGACCCGGGCCACTACGAGCAGTACTTC
TRBJ2-7,TRBV7-2,-,TRBD2,CASSSTSGGPYEQYF,TGTGCCAGCAGCTCGACTAGCGGGGGACCCTACGAGCAGTACTTC
TRBJ1-2,TRBV5-5,-,TRBD1,CASSSGQGAVGYTF,TGTGCCAGCAGCAGCGGACAGGGGGCTGTCGGCTACACCTTC
TRBJ2-1,TRBV6-4,few,TRBD2,CASSELAETYNEQFF,TGTGCCAGCAGCGAACTAGCGGAAACCTACAATGAGCAGTTCTTC
TRBJ2-1,TRBV28,-,TRBD2,CASSPTSGAYNEQFF,TGTGCCAGCAGCCCCACTAGCGGAGCCTACAATGAGCAGTTCTTC
TRBJ2-1,TRBV7-8,-,-,CASTKPLAENYNEQFF,TGTGCCAGCACCAAACCATTAGCGGAAAATTACAATGAGCAGTTCTTC
TRBJ2-2,TRBV4-3,-,TRBD2,CASSQEEGGGLAGVAGELFF,TGCGCCAGCAGCCAAGAAGAAGGAGGGGGACTAGCGGGAGTGGCCGGGGAGCTGTTTTTT
TRBJ2-7,TRBV4-1,-,-,CASSQDGAGTYEQYF,TGCGCCAGCAGCCAAGATGGGGCGGGAACCTACGAGCAGTACTTC
TRBJ2-5,TRBV5-1,-,TRBD2,CASSLAPGLHRETQYF,TGCGCCAGCAGCTTGGCCCCGGGACTACACCGGGAGACCCAGTACTTC
TRBJ2-7,TRBV12-3/TRBV12-4,-,-,CASSSSLTVRAEQYF,TGTGCCAGCAGTTCTAGTCTGACAGTCCGGGCGGAGCAGTACTTC
TRBJ2-5,TRBV20-1,once,-,CSARVWGSRIDQETQYF,TGCAGTGCTAGAGTATGGGGGAGCAGGATCGACCAAGAGACCCAGTACTTC
TRBJ2-7,TRBV12-3/TRBV12-4,-,-,CASSFGVNYEQYF,TGTGCCAGCAGTTTTGGGGTAAATTACGAGCAGTACTTC
TRBJ1-4,TRBV18,-,TRBD1,CASSSDRELFF,TGTGCCAGCTCATCGGACAGGGAACTGTTTTTT
TRBJ1-2,TRBV4-1,few,-,CASSQDLANYGYTF,TGCGCCAGCAGCCAAGATCTCGCTAACTATGGCTACACCTTC
TRBJ2-1,TRBV6-5,-,TRBD2,CASSYSGGRHNEQFF,TGTGCCAGCAGTTACTCCGGCGGGAGACACAATGAGCAGTTCTTC
TRBJ2-5,TRBV20-1,many,-,CSARAFPSLRETQYF,TGCAGTGCTAGAGCTTTCCCCAGTCTAAGAGAGACCCAGTACTTC
TRBJ1-4,TRBV5-1,-,-,CASGATNEKLFF,TGCGCATCAGGAGCAACTAATGAAAAACTGTTTTTT
TRBJ2-1,TRBV7-2,once,-,CANSPQLGTDEQFF,TGTGCCAACAGTCCCCAGCTGGGGACGGATGAGCAGTTCTTC
TRBJ2-5,TRBV6-5,-,TRBD2,CAGSYNLVSTSGQGAQYF,TGTGCCGGCAGTTATAATTTGGTCAGTACTAGCGGCCAAGGGGCCCAGTACTTC
TRBJ2-5,TRBV7-8,-,-,CASSLDPREKYF,TGTGCCAGCAGCTTAGATCCGAGGGAGAAGTACTTC
TRBJ1-2,TRBV4-3,few,TRBD1,CASSPRQGFNYGYTF,TGCGCCAGCAGCCCGAGACAGGGCTTTAACTATGGCTACACCTTC
TRBJ2-3,TRBV6-5,-,-,CASSYSRPGVGPDTQYF,TGTGCCAGCAGTTACTCGCGTCCGGGAGTGGGCCCAGATACGCAGTATTTT
TRBJ2-4,TRBV20-1,-,-,CSAKTEFKNIQYF,TGCAGTGCCAAAACAGAGTTCAAAAACATTCAGTACTTC
TRBJ2-3,TRBV29-1,few,TRBD1,CSVRQGATDTQYF,TGCAGCGTGAGACAGGGGGCCACAGATACGCAGTATTTT
TRBJ1-2,TRBV27,few,-,CASSLATGTYGYTF,TGTGCCAGCAGTTTAGCAACCGGGACCTATGGCTACACCTTC
TRBJ2-5,TRBV24-1,-,-,CATSDLSSKTGEKETQYF,TGTGCCACCAGTGACTTATCGTCAAAGACGGGAGAGAAAGAGACCCAGTACTTC
TRBJ2-7,TRBV11-2,few,TRBD2,CASSLDSLAGGPVVAYEQYF,TGTGCCAGCAGCTTAGATTCTCTAGCGGGAGGGCCTGTCGTTGCCTACGAGCAGTACTTC
TRBJ1-1,TRBV18,-,-,CASSSEFAEAFF,TGTGCCAGCTCATCGGAGTTCGCTGAAGCTTTCTTT
TRBJ2-3,TRBV6-1,-,TRBD2,CASRGLAASTDTQYF,TGTGCCAGCAGGGGACTAGCGGCGAGCACAGATACGCAGTATTTT
TRBJ1-4,TRBV7-9,few,-,CASSLYGAEKLFF,TGTGCCAGCAGCTTGTACGGGGCTGAAAAACTGTTTTTT
TRBJ2-1,TRBV7-9,few,-,CASSESRGLGTIGEQFF,TGTGCCAGCAGCGAATCTCGGGGGTTGGGTACAATCGGCGAGCAGTTCTTC
TRBJ2-7,TRBV19,-,-,CASSTRENYEQYF,TGTGCCAGTTCGACCCGGGAGAACTACGAGCAGTACTTC
TRBJ2-7,TRBV20-1,-,TRBD2,CSARDLSASGPSYEQYF,TGCAGTGCTAGAGACCTCTCTGCTAGCGGGCCTTCCTACGAGCAGTACTTC
TRBJ1-4,TRBV29-1,few,-,CSVEDSRAGLGEKLFF,TGCAGCGTTGAAGATTCGAGGGCAGGGTTGGGCGAAAAACTGTTTTTT
TRBJ1-2,TRBV20-1,-,TRBD1,CSARTGAYGYTF,TGCAGTGCGAGGACAGGGGCATATGGCTACACCTTC
TRBJ2-1,TRBV7-8,few,TRBD2,CASSLGGRANREQFF,TGTGCCAGCAGCTTAGGCGGGAGGGCCAACAGAGAACAGTTCTTC
TRBJ2-3,TRBV29-1,few,-,CSVWRETDTQYF,TGCAGCGTTTGGAGGGAAACAGATACGCAGTATTTT
TRBJ2-3,TRBV29-1,many,TRBD2,CSVAVLAGAADTQYF,TGCAGCGTCGCCGTACTAGCGGGAGCTGCAGATACGCAGTATTTT
TRBJ2-1,TRBV21-1,-,-,CASTSGPRQGEPFF,TGTGCCAGCACCTCAGGCCCTAGGCAGGGGGAGCCGTTCTTC
TRBJ1-1,TRBV19,-,-,CASSTTPGYEAFF,TGTGCCAGTAGTACGACCCCGGGGTATGAAGCTTTCTTT
TRBJ1-2,TRBV29-1,few,-,CSTSQDGYTF,TGCAGCACATCCCAAGATGGCTACACCTTC
TRBJ2-1,TRBV7-9,-,TRBD2,CASSSGLGHKEQFF,TGTGCCAGCAGCTCAGGACTAGGACATAAGGAGCAGTTCTTC
TRBJ2-7,TRBV10-2,few,-,CASSKTANYEQYF,TGCGCCAGCAGTAAGACCGCAAACTACGAGCAGTACTTC
TRBJ2-7,TRBV7-2,-,-,CASSLRDFFSYEQYF,TGTGCCAGCAGCTTACGGGACTTCTTCTCCTACGAGCAGTACTTC